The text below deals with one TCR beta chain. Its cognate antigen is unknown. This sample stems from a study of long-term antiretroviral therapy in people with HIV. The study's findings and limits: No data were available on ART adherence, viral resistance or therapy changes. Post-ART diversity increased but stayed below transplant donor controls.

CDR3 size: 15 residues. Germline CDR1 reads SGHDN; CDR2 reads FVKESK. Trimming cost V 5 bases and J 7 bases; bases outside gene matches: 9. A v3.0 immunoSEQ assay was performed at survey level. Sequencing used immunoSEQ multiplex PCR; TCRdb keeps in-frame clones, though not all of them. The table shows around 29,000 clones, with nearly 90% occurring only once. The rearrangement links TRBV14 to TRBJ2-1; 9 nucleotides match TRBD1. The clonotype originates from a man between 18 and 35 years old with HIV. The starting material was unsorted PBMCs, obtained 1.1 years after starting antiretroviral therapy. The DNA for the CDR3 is TGTGCCAGCAGCTGGGGACAGGGTCGTAAGAATGAGCAGTTCTTC. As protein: CASSWGQGRKNEQFF.